Below are 7 T cell receptor beta chains sequenced from a single sample in a study of blood T cell repertoires in COVID-19. Method: immunoSEQ multiplex PCR; TCRdb's copy keeps in-frame clones and lacks some. The data contain about 300,000 clones, 90% of them seen just once; the ten biggest clones take up around 1.1%. What was sequenced was PBMCs or T cells enriched from blood (not recorded which). Receptors originate from a woman in her 30s who had recovered from COVID-19.

The rearrangement uses TRBV19 and TRBJ2-6; perhaps TRBD2 as D (6 bases). V lost 10 bases to trimming and J lost 0 bases, with 10 bases between them. The CDR3 covers 14 residues. Germline CDR1 is LNHDA and CDR2 is SQIVND (reference sequence). The CDR3 DNA reads TGTGCCACCATGGGGGGCTCTGGGGCCAACGTCCTGACTTTC. It is translated as CATMGGSGANVLTF.

The rearrangement joins TRBV18 to TRBJ1-1; no clear D gene. The V end lost 0 bases, the J end lost 0 bases, and 11 bases lay between the germline ends. This CDR3 spans 16 amino acids. Germline V gene sequence: CDR1 KGHSH, CDR2 LQKENI. DNA of the CDR3: TGTGCCAGCTCACCACCAGGAGGAAACATGAACACTGAAGCTTTCTTT. Encoded protein: CASSPPGGNMNTEAFF.

This clone was seen only a few times. V is TRBV5-6 and J is TRBJ2-3, with a possible D match to TRBD2 (5 bases). The CDR3 consists of 15 residues. Between the trimmed V and J ends, which lost 2 bases and 0 bases, there was a span of 10 bases. The germline V gene encodes CDR1 SGHDT and CDR2 YYEEEE. CDR3 in DNA: TGTGCCAGCAGCTTTGGGCGGGCTAGCACAGATACGCAGTATTTT. Translated: CASSFGRASTDTQYF.

The V gene is TRBV19, the J gene TRBJ1-2; D may be TRBD1 (6 bases). The germline gives CDR1 LNHDA, CDR2 SQIVND (reference sequence). The CDR3 extends over 14 amino acids. The ends were cut back, 6 bases at V and 3 bases at J, with 14 bases in the middle. CDR3 DNA sequence: TGTGCCAGTAGCGGTTCCAGGACAGACTATGGCTACACCTTC. Its protein product is CASSGSRTDYGYTF. Based on the CDR3 plus reference TRBV19 and TRBJ1-2, the full variable domain is DGGITQSPKYLFRKEGQNVTLSCEQNLNHDAMYWYRQDPGQGLRLIYYSQIVNDFQKGDIAEGYSVSREKKESFPLTVTSAQKNPTAFYLCASSGSRTDYGYTFGSGTRLTVV.

The chain has TRBV6-5 and TRBJ1-3; the D is unclear. CDR3 length: 14 amino acids. The V end lost 8 bases, the J end lost 0 bases, and 11 bases lay between the germline ends. In germline, CDR1 is MNHEY, CDR2 SVGAGI. CDR3 DNA: TGTGCCAGCCGCAGACCGGGCTCTGGAAACACCATATATTTT. As protein: CASRRPGSGNTIYF.

This rearrangement joins TRBV28 to TRBJ2-7, with 10 bases fitting TRBD2. The trim removed 0 bases at V and 2 bases at J, leaving 1 base unmatched. The germline gives CDR1 MDHEN, CDR2 SYDVKM. The CDR3 length is 15 residues. CDR3 protein: CASSLWLAGAYEQYF. The CDR3 nucleotides read TGTGCCAGCAGTTTATGGCTAGCGGGAGCCTACGAGCAGTACTTC.

This chain uses TRBV4-1 with TRBJ1-4, with D perhaps TRBD1 (6 bases). Trimming pared 0 bases from V and 8 bases from J, leaving 16 bases between. The length of the CDR3 is 16 residues. The germline V gene has CDR1 MGHRA and CDR2 YSYEKL. The CDR3 sequence: CASSQDQGGYYEKLFF. DNA for the CDR3: TGCGCCAGCAGCCAAGATCAAGGGGGTTACTACGAAAAACTGTTTTTT.